This T cell receptor beta chain was sequenced during a study of naive CD8 T cells in extremely preterm neonates. Broader study findings: Preterm neonates shared more CDR3 nucleotide sequences (about 2.5%) than older groups. Preterm samples differed in productive template counts; sample size was small. Relative to older groups, preterm infants had shorter, less trimmed CDR3s with fewer N additions. Compared with all age groups, preterm neonates showed less repertoire richness.

Samples were taken at extremely preterm deliveries at roughly 22-28 weeks of gestation. Sorted cells: live naive CD8+ T cells, CD45RA+CCR7+, Annexin V-negative. The V end was cut by 1 base, the J end by 1 base, with 7 bases between. The CDR3 is made up of 14 amino acids. CDR1 is MNHEY, CDR2 SMNVEV, per germline (reference sequence). Turning to this clone: Its antigen remains unidentified.

The assay was immunoSEQ multiplex PCR, and TCRdb's table has in-frame clones only and misses some. The table records 25,000 or so clones, roughly 88% of them present only once. The chain links TRBV27 to TRBJ1-1; D perhaps matches TRBD1 (5 bases). The sequenced sample consisted of naive CD8+ T cells from cord blood. This clonotype originated in a boy who was born preterm. The CDR3 sequence: CASSLLTGNTEAFF. The CDR3 DNA reads as TGTGCCAGCAGTTTATTAACAGGGAACACTGAAGCTTTCTTT.